These 6 T cell receptor beta chains came from one sample sequenced in a study of blood T cell repertoires in COVID-19. Some clones are missing from TCRdb's copy, which holds only in-frame ones; the method was immunoSEQ multiplex PCR. The table includes some 150,000 clones, 70% to 90% detected once. What was sequenced was peripheral blood. The receptors come from a man aged 70-80 years with acute or convalescent COVID-19.

This chain connects TRBV7-9 to TRBJ2-5, with 7 bases identical to TRBD2. With V trimmed by 5 bases and J by 5 bases, 11 bases remained unmatched. CDR1 is SEHNR, CDR2 FQNEAQ, per germline (reference sequence). The CDR3 consists of 15 residues. The CDR3 DNA reads TGTGCCAGCAGCCAAACTAGCGCCCGAACGGAGACCCAGTACTTC. It is translated as CASSQTSARTETQYF.

The chain uses TRBV10-3 and TRBJ1-5, with 9 bases identical to TRBD1. The V gene's germline CDR1 is ENHRY and CDR2 SYGVKD. Trimming removed 3 bases from V and 2 bases from J; junction bases left unmatched: 2. CDR3 size: 15 residues. CDR3 bases: TGTGCCATCAGTGAACAGGGGGCTGGCAATCAGCCCCAGCATTTT. Translating it yields CAISEQGAGNQPQHF.

The rearrangement uses TRBV19 and TRBJ2-4; 12 nucleotides match TRBD1. The CDR3 contains 14 residues. V shed 3 bases, J shed 8 bases, and the junction held 2 bases outside the gene matches. From germline, CDR1 is LNHDA and CDR2 SQIVND (reference sequence). CDR3 nucleotide sequence: TGTGCCAGTAGTATGGGACAGGGGGCTTACATTCAGTACTTC. This codes for CASSMGQGAYIQYF.

V gene TRBV7-9 combines with J gene TRBJ2-5; the D is unclear. The V and J ends lost 5 bases and 7 bases respectively, with 14 bases between them. Germline V lookup: CDR1 SEHNR, CDR2 FQNEAQ (reference sequence). The length of the CDR3 is 13 residues. The CDR3 bases are TGTGCCAGCAGCCCCACTGAGCCGGGGACCCAGTACTTC. This encodes CASSPTEPGTQYF.

This clone was found a few times. The chain joins TRBV24-1 to TRBJ2-1, with D possibly TRBD1 on 6 matching bases. Germline CDR1 is KGHDR and CDR2 is SFDVKD. Trimming pared 3 bases from V and 3 bases from J, leaving 29 bases between. This CDR3 region has 21 residues. The CDR3 sequence: CATSDTRQDGGRLDLYNEQFF. CDR3 coding DNA: TGTGCCACCAGTGATACCCGACAGGATGGAGGACGCTTAGACCTCTACAATGAGCAGTTCTTC.

This clone was picked up one time. The V and J genes are TRBV27 and TRBJ2-7; TRBD2 is a possible D gene (5 bases). Trimming shortened V by 7 bases and J by 6 bases, and 16 bases separated the two germline ends. The CDR3 is made up of 13 amino acids. CDR1 and CDR2 from the germline V gene are MNHEY and SMNVEV (reference sequence). The CDR3 nucleotides read TGTGCCAGCATCCCGGAGGACCGCAGCGAGCAGTACTTC. It encodes CASIPEDRSEQYF.